The 3 T cell receptor beta chains presented below share a single source sample, sequenced in a study of shared clonotypes between healthy human individuals. Produced via immunoSEQ multiplex PCR; TCRdb's table is partial and in-frame only. The repertoire holds around 2.1 million clones, with approximately 94% as singletons. Naive CD8 cells, CD45RO-negative and positively selected for CCR7, excluded terminally differentiated effector memory CD45RA+ cells. Source material: naive CD8+ T cells from PBMCs. These receptors all come from a man between 18 and 29 years old in good health. Some clones in this sample may be carry-over from other donors' samples.

For the CDR3, the DNA is TGTGCCAGCAGCTTCCGAACGGCCAGGGGCTCTGGGGCCAACGTCCTGACTTTC. Translation gives CASSFRTARGSGANVLTF. The chain combines TRBV13 with TRBJ2-6; D is perhaps TRBD1 (6 bases). The CDR3 is made up of 18 amino acids. Trimming stripped 3 bases from V and 0 bases from J, with 15 bases between. Germline CDR1 and CDR2: PRHDT and FYEKMQ (reference sequence).

This rearrangement joins TRBV19 to TRBJ1-5, with D uncertain. Germline V CDR1 and CDR2: LNHDA, SQIVND (reference sequence). The CDR3 consists of 15 residues. V lost 0 bases, J lost 7 bases, and 13 bases lay in between. The CDR3 DNA reads as TGTGCCAGTAGTATAGATCGCGGAGAGAGGCAGCCCCAGCATTTT. It codes for CASSIDRGERQPQHF.

The V gene is TRBV7-9, the J gene TRBJ2-7; tentatively, D is TRBD2 (5 bases). Looked up from germline, CDR1 is SEHNR and CDR2 is FQNEAQ (reference sequence). The CDR3 is 12 residues long. Between the trimmed V and J ends, which lost 5 bases and 3 bases, there was a span of 8 bases. CDR3 bases: TGTGCCAGCAGCGCTGAGGGCTACGAGCAGTACTTC. Residues: CASSAEGYEQYF.